Shown below are 16 T cell receptor beta chains from a single sample sequenced in a study of shared clonotypes between healthy human individuals. Using immunoSEQ multiplex PCR, the repertoire was profiled, and TCRdb retains in-frame clones only, with some absent. The sample includes over 2,000,000 clones, roughly 95% of them seen just once. Positively selected for CCR7, the CD45RO-negative cells used as naive CD8 cells excluded terminally differentiated effector memory CD45RA+ cells. Specimen: naive CD8+ T cells from PBMCs. The receptors originated from a man between 18 and 35 years old in good health. Some clones in this sample may be carry-over from other donors' samples.

A single count supports this clone. V gene TRBV7-8 combines with J gene TRBJ2-2, with TRBD2 as a possible D gene (6 bases). The CDR3 loop spans 15 amino acids. V lost 3 bases, J lost 2 bases, and 10 bases lay in between. Germline V CDR1 and CDR2: SGHVS, FQNEAQ. The CDR3 nucleotides read TGTGCCAGCAGCTTTGGGGCGGGAAACACCGGGGAGCTGTTTTTT. It encodes CASSFGAGNTGELFF. The complete variable domain, with remaining parts taken from reference TRBV7-8 and TRBJ2-2, reads GAGVSQSPRYKVAKRGQDVALRCDPISGHVSLFWYQQALGQGPEFLTYFQNEAQLDKSGLPSDRFFAERPEGSVSTLKIQRTQQEDSAVYLCASSFGAGNTGELFFGEGSRLTVL.

This chain uses TRBV11-2 with TRBJ2-7, with D possibly matching TRBD2 (6 bases). V lost 5 bases, J lost 1 base, and 21 bases lay in between. The germline V gene encodes CDR1 SGHAT and CDR2 FQNNGV. The CDR3 contains 17 residues. The CDR3 reads CASSTDSRRGGSYEQYF. The CDR3 DNA follows: TGTGCCAGCAGCACCGACTCCCGACGGGGAGGATCCTACGAGCAGTACTTC.

A remark on this clone: The same CDR3 can be traced to other DNA sequences in this sample. The rearrangement links TRBV7-9 to TRBJ2-7; unclear D gene. The CDR3 contains 11 residues. V dropped 6 bases and J dropped 2 bases, with 5 bases sitting between them. CDR1 and CDR2 (germline): SEHNR, FQNEAQ (reference sequence). CDR3 nucleotides: TGTGCCAGCAGTTCTACCTACGAGCAGTACTTC. Amino acids: CASSSTYEQYF.

V usage is TRBV19 and J usage is TRBJ2-7; D not certain. Between the trimmed V and J ends, which lost 4 bases and 5 bases, there was a span of 15 bases. Germline-derived CDR1 and CDR2 are LNHDA and SQIVND (reference sequence). The CDR3 contains 14 residues. The CDR3 coding sequence is TGTGCCAGTAGTAACGGCACCTCGTCCCACGAGCAGTACTTC. The encoded protein is CASSNGTSSHEQYF.

The chain joins TRBV2 to TRBJ2-1, with 10 bases that match TRBD2. The J segment lost 7 bases and the V segment lost 7 bases, leaving 19 bases of the junction unmatched. This CDR3 spans 18 amino acids. CDR1 SNHLY and CDR2 FYNNEI come from the germline V gene. This CDR3 reads CASTRLIEREGVWNEQFF. The CDR3 DNA sequence: TGTGCCAGCACGAGGCTGATAGAGCGGGAGGGCGTGTGGAATGAGCAGTTCTTC.

The V gene is TRBV7-9, the J gene TRBJ2-5, with 7 bases lining up with TRBD2. The germline CDR1 and CDR2 sequences are SEHNR and FQNEAQ (reference sequence). V lost 5 bases, J lost 1 base, and 13 bases stayed unmatched. There are 17 residues in the CDR3. The CDR3 loop is CASSPTKRGLSQETQYF. For the CDR3, the DNA is TGTGCCAGCAGCCCGACGAAGCGGGGACTATCCCAAGAGACCCAGTACTTC.

V gene TRBV27 combines with J gene TRBJ2-3; D possibly uses TRBD1 or TRBD2 (5 bases each). Between the trimmed V and J ends, which lost 5 bases and 4 bases, there was a span of 19 bases. The CDR3 contains 16 residues. The germline CDR1 and CDR2 sequences are MNHEY and SMNVEV (reference sequence). The CDR3 spells CASSPSWGSGSDTQYF. CDR3 sequence (DNA): TGTGCCAGCAGTCCCTCTTGGGGGAGTGGCTCAGATACGCAGTATTTT.

This chain connects TRBV6-5 to TRBJ2-1; 7 bases agree with TRBD1. CDR1 and CDR2 (germline): MNHEY, SVGAGI. The CDR3 consists of 14 residues. With V trimmed by 6 bases and J by 5 bases, 7 bases remained unmatched. CDR3 residues: CASSDRGQHNEQFF. The DNA for the CDR3 is TGTGCCAGCAGCGACCGGGGACAGCACAATGAGCAGTTCTTC.

The chain couples TRBV11-2 to TRBJ2-7, with 7 bases identical to TRBD1. The junction had 7 bases not matched to a gene; V was cut back by 5 bases and J by 0 bases. The V gene's germline CDR1 is SGHAT and CDR2 FQNNGV. The CDR3 is 15 residues long. The CDR3 loop is CASSVGQFLSYEQYF. The DNA for the CDR3 is TGTGCCAGCAGCGTGGGACAGTTTCTCTCCTACGAGCAGTACTTC.

The chain employs TRBV7-9 and TRBJ2-1; 7 positions agree with TRBD2. J gave up 7 bases and V 2 bases, and 11 bases lay outside the gene matches. Germline CDR1 reads SEHNR; CDR2 reads FQNEAQ (reference sequence). The CDR3 covers 16 residues. The chain's CDR3 is CASSLPSGQVKNEQFF. CDR3 in DNA: TGTGCCAGCAGCTTACCTAGCGGCCAGGTCAAAAATGAGCAGTTCTTC.

The chain uses TRBV4-3 and TRBJ2-2; D remains ambiguous. Trimming stripped 0 bases from V and 8 bases from J, with 7 bases between. Germline CDR1 is LGHNA and CDR2 is YSLEER. The CDR3 has 13 residues. The CDR3 loop reads CASSQDYVGELFF. CDR3 in DNA: TGCGCCAGCAGCCAAGATTACGTTGGGGAGCTGTTTTTT.

This rearrangement joins TRBV6-5 to TRBJ2-1; D is perhaps TRBD2 (6 bases). Trimming cost V 5 bases and J 5 bases, with 10 bases left between them. The germline V gene has CDR1 MNHEY and CDR2 SVGAGI. The CDR3 extends over 13 amino acids. In DNA, the CDR3 is TGTGCCAGCAGTCCGGGACTCCACAATGAGCAGTTCTTC. Translation: CASSPGLHNEQFF.

This chain uses TRBV27 with TRBJ2-7; D is possibly TRBD2 (6 bases). CDR1 is MNHEY, CDR2 SMNVEV, per germline (reference sequence). V lost 2 bases and J lost 5, with 13 bases in between. The CDR3 has 14 residues. CDR3 sequence reads: CASSLTGSPHEQYF. CDR3 nucleotide sequence: TGTGCCAGCAGTTTAACCGGGAGCCCCCACGAGCAGTACTTC.

This rearrangement joins TRBV11-2 to TRBJ2-2; 7 positions match TRBD2. The CDR3 totals 13 residues. J gave up 7 bases and V 5 bases, and 4 bases lay outside the gene matches. Germline CDR1 SGHAT, CDR2 FQNNGV. The CDR3 here is CASSPGGFGELFF. DNA of the CDR3: TGTGCCAGCAGCCCCGGGGGGTTCGGGGAGCTGTTTTTT.

This chain connects TRBV6-5 to TRBJ2-1; 8 bases are a match to TRBD2. The J segment lost 8 bases and the V segment lost 2 bases, leaving 11 bases of the junction unmatched. CDR1 is MNHEY and CDR2 is SVGAGI in the germline V gene. The CDR3 loop spans 16 amino acids. The CDR3 nucleotides read TGTGCCAGCAGTTACGGGGTAGCGGGATTATTCGATGAGCAGTTCTTC. Residues: CASSYGVAGLFDEQFF.

This rearrangement joins TRBV5-8 to TRBJ2-5, with D possibly matching TRBD2 (5 bases). Trimming removed 3 bases from V and 4 bases from J, with 16 bases in between. CDR1 SGHTS and CDR2 YDEGEE come from the germline V gene. The CDR3 is 15 amino acids. CDR3: CASSSEDPRGETQYF. DNA for the CDR3: TGTGCCAGCAGCTCGGAGGACCCCCGAGGAGAGACCCAGTACTTC.